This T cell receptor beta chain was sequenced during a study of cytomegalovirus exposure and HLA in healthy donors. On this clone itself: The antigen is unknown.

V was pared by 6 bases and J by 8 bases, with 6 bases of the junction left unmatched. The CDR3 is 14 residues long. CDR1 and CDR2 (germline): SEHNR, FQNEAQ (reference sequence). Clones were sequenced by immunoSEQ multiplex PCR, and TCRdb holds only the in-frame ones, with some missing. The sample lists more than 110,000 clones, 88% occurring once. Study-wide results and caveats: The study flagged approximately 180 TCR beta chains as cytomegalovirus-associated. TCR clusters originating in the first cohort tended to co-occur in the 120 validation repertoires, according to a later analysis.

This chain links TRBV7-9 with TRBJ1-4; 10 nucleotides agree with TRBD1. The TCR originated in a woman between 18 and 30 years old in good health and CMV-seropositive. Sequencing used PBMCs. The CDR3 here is CASRRQGAREKLFF. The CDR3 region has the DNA TGTGCCAGCAGGAGACAGGGGGCGAGAGAAAAACTGTTTTTT.